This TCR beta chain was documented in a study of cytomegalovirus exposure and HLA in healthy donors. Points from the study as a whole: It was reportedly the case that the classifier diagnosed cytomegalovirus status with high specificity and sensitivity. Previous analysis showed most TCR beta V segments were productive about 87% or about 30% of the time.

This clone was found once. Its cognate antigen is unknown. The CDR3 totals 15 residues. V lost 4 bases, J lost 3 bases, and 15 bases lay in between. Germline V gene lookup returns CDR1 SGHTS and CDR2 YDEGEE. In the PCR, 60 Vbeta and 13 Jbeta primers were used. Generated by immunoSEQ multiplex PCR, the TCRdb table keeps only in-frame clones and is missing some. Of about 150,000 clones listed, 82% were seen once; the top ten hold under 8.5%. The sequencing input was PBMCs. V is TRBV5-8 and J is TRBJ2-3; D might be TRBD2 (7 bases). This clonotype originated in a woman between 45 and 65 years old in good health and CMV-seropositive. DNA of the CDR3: TGTGCCAGCAGCCCAGGACGGGGGGCGACAGATACGCAGTATTTT. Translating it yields CASSPGRGATDTQYF.